The next 3 T cell receptor beta chains were all read from a single sample in a study of control samples from healthy donors and cancer patients. Data came from immunoSEQ multiplex PCR; TCRdb stores just in-frame clones and leaves some out. The table has approximately 94,000 clones, more than 75% seen once. Input material: blood. Receptor source: a woman aged 50 to 65 in good health.

In DNA, the CDR3 is TGTGCCAGTATGGGCGGGTCCTACAATGAGCAGTTCTTC. It translates to CASMGGSYNEQFF. The chain employs TRBV19 and TRBJ2-1; the D gene is possibly TRBD2 (5 bases). The V end was cut by 7 bases, the J end by 1 base, with 8 bases between. The length of the CDR3 is 13 residues. Germline CDR1 reads LNHDA; CDR2 reads SQIVND (reference sequence). Full variable domain (missing parts from reference TRBV19 and TRBJ2-1): DGGITQSPKYLFRKEGQNVTLSCEQNLNHDAMYWYRQDPGQGLRLIYYSQIVNDFQKGDIAEGYSVSREKKESFPLTVTSAQKNPTAFYLCASMGGSYNEQFFGPGTRLTVL.

The chain couples TRBV3-1 (or the pseudogene TRBV3-2) to TRBJ2-3; D is unclear. V gave up 4 bases and J gave up 2 bases, with 19 bases separating them. From germline, CDR1 is LGHDT and CDR2 YNNKEL (reference sequence). The CDR3 totals 17 residues. Here the CDR3 DNA reads TGTGCCAGCAGCCTAAGGAGTGATCTATTATACACAGATACGCAGTATTTT. Its protein product is CASSLRSDLLYTDTQYF.

The chain joins TRBV6-5 to TRBJ1-1, with D hard to call. Germline CDR1 MNHEY, CDR2 SVGAGI. V lost 5 bases to trimming and J lost 2 bases, with 9 bases between them. The CDR3 has 13 residues. The CDR3 region is CASSPETNTEAFF. DNA of the CDR3: TGTGCCAGCAGTCCGGAAACCAACACTGAAGCTTTCTTT.